These T cell receptor beta chains were read from a single sample in a study of Tregs in tolerant kidney transplant recipients. Generated by immunoSEQ multiplex PCR, the TCRdb table keeps only in-frame clones and is missing some. The table records approximately 60,000 clones, around 80% of them present only once. Sequences were obtained from CD4+ T cells from blood. The receptors shown here come from a human donor in good health. Each CDR3 is given with its conserved first and last residue. Each record gives: clone size, V gene, J gene, D gene, CDR3 DNA, CDR3 protein. A D gene is named only where the DNA matches it firmly. Size values are once, few and many counts, or a class for expanded clones, and some rows have none.

abundance: NA; v_gene: TRBV4-1; j_gene: TRBJ2-7; d_gene: NA; CDR3nt: TGCGCCAGCAGCCCAGGCGGAGGCCACTACGAGCAGTACTTC; CDR3aa: CASSPGGGHYEQYF
abundance: NA; v_gene: TRBV15; j_gene: TRBJ2-4; d_gene: NA; CDR3nt: TGTGCCACCAGCAGAGGTAGGGACCTAAACATTCAGTACTTC; CDR3aa: CATSRGRDLNIQYF
abundance: few; v_gene: TRBV7-9; j_gene: TRBJ2-6; d_gene: NA; CDR3nt: TGCGGATCCTCTGGGGCCAACGTCCTGACTTTC; CDR3aa: CGSSGANVLTF
abundance: NA; v_gene: TRBV4-3; j_gene: TRBJ1-6; d_gene: NA; CDR3nt: TGCGCCAGCAGCCAAGATGTTCAGCTGGCTAATTCACCCCTCCACTTT; CDR3aa: CASSQDVQLANSPLHF
abundance: NA; v_gene: TRBV6-5; j_gene: TRBJ1-1; d_gene: NA; CDR3nt: TGTGCCAGCAGTTTACAGGGTCGGGACACTGAAGCTTTCTTT; CDR3aa: CASSLQGRDTEAFF
abundance: few; v_gene: TRBV6-1; j_gene: TRBJ2-3; d_gene: NA; CDR3nt: TGTGCCACCCTGGGAGAAGGCACAGATACGCAGTATTTT; CDR3aa: CATLGEGTDTQYF
abundance: NA; v_gene: TRBV7-2; j_gene: TRBJ2-7; d_gene: NA; CDR3nt: TGTGCCAGCAGCCAAGCCGGGACATACTACGAGCAGTACTTC; CDR3aa: CASSQAGTYYEQYF
abundance: NA; v_gene: TRBV25-1; j_gene: TRBJ2-4; d_gene: TRBD2; CDR3nt: TGTGCCAGCAGTGGAGCGGGGGCTGACATTCAGTACTTC; CDR3aa: CASSGAGADIQYF
abundance: NA; v_gene: TRBV5-5; j_gene: TRBJ1-1; d_gene: NA; CDR3nt: TGTGCCAGCAGCTTGGCCTGGGGTGACACTGAAGCTTTCTTT; CDR3aa: CASSLAWGDTEAFF
abundance: NA; v_gene: TRBV4-3; j_gene: TRBJ1-1; d_gene: NA; CDR3nt: TGCGCCAGCAGCCAAGTGAGAGACAGCCCTGAAGCTTTCTTT; CDR3aa: CASSQVRDSPEAFF
abundance: NA; v_gene: TRBV7-3; j_gene: TRBJ2-2; d_gene: NA; CDR3nt: TGTGCCAGCAGCCCCTTGAGGGGACCTAATGTTGCCGGGGAGCTGTTTTTT; CDR3aa: CASSPLRGPNVAGELFF
abundance: NA; v_gene: TRBV2; j_gene: TRBJ1-2; d_gene: TRBD1; CDR3nt: TGTGCCAGCAGTTTCGACAGGGTCGGCTACACCTTC; CDR3aa: CASSFDRVGYTF
abundance: NA; v_gene: TRBV18; j_gene: TRBJ1-3; d_gene: NA; CDR3nt: TGTGCCAGCTCACCCTTACAAAGGCACCGGGGCGCCGGAAACACCATATATTTT; CDR3aa: CASSPLQRHRGAGNTIYF
abundance: once; v_gene: TRBV5-4; j_gene: TRBJ2-1; d_gene: TRBD1; CDR3nt: TGTGCCAGCAGCTTGGGAGCAGGGGGCGTCTATGAGCAGTTCTTC; CDR3aa: CASSLGAGGVYEQFF
abundance: NA; v_gene: TRBV15; j_gene: TRBJ2-2; d_gene: TRBD2; CDR3nt: TGTGCCACCAGCAGAGCGGGACTAACGAACACCGGGGAGCTGTTTTTT; CDR3aa: CATSRAGLTNTGELFF
abundance: NA; v_gene: TRBV6-5; j_gene: TRBJ2-3; d_gene: TRBD2; CDR3nt: TGTGCCAGCCGGGGGGGAGGATTAGGGACAGATACGCAGTATTTT; CDR3aa: CASRGGGLGTDTQYF
abundance: NA; v_gene: TRBV5-4; j_gene: TRBJ2-7; d_gene: TRBD1; CDR3nt: TGTGCCAGCAGTTCAACCAAACAGGGGGCCTCCTACGAGCAGTACTTC; CDR3aa: CASSSTKQGASYEQYF
abundance: once; v_gene: TRBV5-1; j_gene: TRBJ2-2; d_gene: NA; CDR3nt: TGCGCCAGCAGCATCGGGGGCTCGAACACCGGGGAGCTGTTTTTT; CDR3aa: CASSIGGSNTGELFF
abundance: NA; v_gene: TRBV11-2; j_gene: TRBJ2-2; d_gene: NA; CDR3nt: TGTGCCAGCAGCCTCCGACAGACGAACACCGGGGAGCTGTTTTTT; CDR3aa: CASSLRQTNTGELFF
abundance: once; v_gene: TRBV27; j_gene: TRBJ1-5; d_gene: NA; CDR3nt: TGTGCCAGCAGTTTTCATGGTAGCAATCAGCCCCAGCATTTT; CDR3aa: CASSFHGSNQPQHF
abundance: NA; v_gene: TRBV2; j_gene: TRBJ1-2; d_gene: NA; CDR3nt: TGTGCCAGCAGCGCTCAGGGGTTATATGGCTACACCTTC; CDR3aa: CASSAQGLYGYTF
abundance: NA; v_gene: TRBV5-1; j_gene: TRBJ2-3; d_gene: NA; CDR3nt: TGCGCCAGCAGCTCCCCTCGGGGCCGGGAGCGCACAGATACGCAGTATTTT; CDR3aa: CASSSPRGRERTDTQYF
abundance: once; v_gene: TRBV30; j_gene: TRBJ1-1; d_gene: NA; CDR3nt: TGTGCCGGTCAGGAGAACACTGAAGCTTTCTTT; CDR3aa: CAGQENTEAFF
abundance: NA; v_gene: TRBV6-6; j_gene: TRBJ1-2; d_gene: TRBD1; CDR3nt: TGTGCCAGCAGTTATTCTGGACAGGGAGAGAAAGGCTACACCTTC; CDR3aa: CASSYSGQGEKGYTF
abundance: NA; v_gene: TRBV15; j_gene: TRBJ1-5; d_gene: TRBD1; CDR3nt: TGTGCCACCAGCAGTACCGGGACAGGAAACAATCAGCCCCAGCATTTT; CDR3aa: CATSSTGTGNNQPQHF
abundance: NA; v_gene: TRBV29-1; j_gene: TRBJ2-3; d_gene: TRBD2; CDR3nt: TGCAGCGTTGAGGTCGGGAGGGTCACAGATACGCAGTATTTT; CDR3aa: CSVEVGRVTDTQYF
abundance: medium-sized; v_gene: TRBV7-2; j_gene: TRBJ2-7; d_gene: NA; CDR3nt: TGTGCCAGCAGCCCTAACGATTACGAGCAGTACTTC; CDR3aa: CASSPNDYEQYF
abundance: NA; v_gene: TRBV9; j_gene: TRBJ1-1; d_gene: TRBD1; CDR3nt: TGTGCCAGCAGCCCAAGGACAGGGGATGAAGCTTTCTTT; CDR3aa: CASSPRTGDEAFF
abundance: NA; v_gene: TRBV3-2; j_gene: TRBJ2-7; d_gene: NA; CDR3nt: TGTGCCAGCGGGGACGAGCAGTACTTC; CDR3aa: CASGDEQYF
abundance: once; v_gene: TRBV11-3; j_gene: TRBJ2-3; d_gene: NA; CDR3nt: TGTGCCAGCAGCTCCTCCGGGTGGGGGAGTAGCACAGATACGCAGTATTTT; CDR3aa: CASSSSGWGSSTDTQYF
abundance: NA; v_gene: TRBV4-1; j_gene: TRBJ2-2; d_gene: TRBD1; CDR3nt: TGCGCCAGCAGCCAGGGGACAGGGTGGAACACCGGGGAGCTGTTTTTT; CDR3aa: CASSQGTGWNTGELFF
abundance: NA; v_gene: TRBV18; j_gene: TRBJ1-2; d_gene: TRBD1; CDR3nt: TGTGCCAGCTCACCTTATTCGGGACAGGAGGATCGTGGCTACACCTTC; CDR3aa: CASSPYSGQEDRGYTF
abundance: NA; v_gene: TRBV7-2; j_gene: TRBJ2-7; d_gene: NA; CDR3nt: TGTGCCAGCAGCTCCGGGACAAACTCCTACGAGCAGTACTTC; CDR3aa: CASSSGTNSYEQYF
abundance: NA; v_gene: TRBV10-1; j_gene: TRBJ2-3; d_gene: TRBD2; CDR3nt: TGCGCCAACGACAGGACACTAGCGGGGGGTATGGATACGCAGTATTTT; CDR3aa: CANDRTLAGGMDTQYF
abundance: NA; v_gene: TRBV5-1; j_gene: TRBJ1-6; d_gene: NA; CDR3nt: TGCGCCAGCAGCTTGGTTTCCTCTTCCTATAATTCACCCCTCCACTTT; CDR3aa: CASSLVSSSYNSPLHF
abundance: NA; v_gene: TRBV7-2; j_gene: TRBJ2-5; d_gene: NA; CDR3nt: TGTGCCAGCAGCCTCCTCAGGCAAGAGACCCAGTACTTC; CDR3aa: CASSLLRQETQYF
abundance: NA; v_gene: TRBV25-1; j_gene: TRBJ1-2; d_gene: NA; CDR3nt: TGTGCCAGCAGTGAACGGGCAGAGGACCTCTATGGCTACACCTTC; CDR3aa: CASSERAEDLYGYTF
abundance: NA; v_gene: TRBV29-1; j_gene: TRBJ2-1; d_gene: NA; CDR3nt: TGCAGCGTTGCGGCGGGTCCAGGGGAGCAGTTCTTC; CDR3aa: CSVAAGPGEQFF
abundance: NA; v_gene: TRBV14; j_gene: TRBJ1-1; d_gene: NA; CDR3nt: TGTGCCAGCAGCCAAGTGCGGGGGGCGAAGGGTGAAGCTTTCTTT; CDR3aa: CASSQVRGAKGEAFF
abundance: NA; v_gene: TRBV25-1; j_gene: TRBJ2-5; d_gene: NA; CDR3nt: TGTGCCAGCAGTGAAGGAGGGGAGACCCAGTACTTC; CDR3aa: CASSEGGETQYF
abundance: NA; v_gene: TRBV4-2; j_gene: TRBJ2-5; d_gene: NA; CDR3nt: TGTGCCAGCAGCCAATCCCTTAGGGAGACCCAGTACTTC; CDR3aa: CASSQSLRETQYF
abundance: NA; v_gene: TRBV5-5; j_gene: TRBJ2-1; d_gene: TRBD2; CDR3nt: TGTGCCAGCAGCTTGAGACTAGCGGGGAGTTATAGCTCCTACAATGAGCAGTTCTTC; CDR3aa: CASSLRLAGSYSSYNEQFF
abundance: NA; v_gene: TRBV2; j_gene: TRBJ2-4; d_gene: NA; CDR3nt: TGTGCCAGCAGTGAGGGTAGGGGGTGGGCCATTCAGTACTTC; CDR3aa: CASSEGRGWAIQYF
abundance: NA; v_gene: TRBV4-1; j_gene: TRBJ1-4; d_gene: TRBD1; CDR3nt: TGCGCCAGCAGCTATGGGACAGGGGTAGGTGAAAAACTGTTTTTT; CDR3aa: CASSYGTGVGEKLFF
abundance: once; v_gene: TRBV2; j_gene: TRBJ1-3; d_gene: NA; CDR3nt: TGTGCCAGCAGTGAATCCCGCTCTGGAAACACCATATATTTT; CDR3aa: CASSESRSGNTIYF
abundance: NA; v_gene: TRBV11-3; j_gene: TRBJ2-2; d_gene: NA; CDR3nt: TGTGCCAGCAGCTTAGATCTTGAGACATCGAGGAGGACCACCGGGGAGCTGTTTTTT; CDR3aa: CASSLDLETSRRTTGELFF
abundance: NA; v_gene: TRBV6-1; j_gene: TRBJ2-7; d_gene: TRBD1; CDR3nt: TGTGCCAGCAGTGTGAGTCAGGGGGATATCTACGAGCAGTACTTC; CDR3aa: CASSVSQGDIYEQYF
abundance: NA; v_gene: TRBV5-4; j_gene: TRBJ2-6; d_gene: NA; CDR3nt: TGTGCCAGCAGCTTGGGGGGCAGGCCTTCTGGGGCCAACGTCCTGACTTTC; CDR3aa: CASSLGGRPSGANVLTF
abundance: NA; v_gene: TRBV6-1; j_gene: TRBJ1-5; d_gene: NA; CDR3nt: TGTGCCAGCAGTGGCAGGAGGACTGGCAATCAGCCCCAGCATTTT; CDR3aa: CASSGRRTGNQPQHF
abundance: NA; v_gene: TRBV30; j_gene: TRBJ1-5; d_gene: NA; CDR3nt: TGTGCCTGGAGTCTTGGCCGCGATCAGCCCCAGCATTTT; CDR3aa: CAWSLGRDQPQHF
abundance: NA; v_gene: TRBV19; j_gene: TRBJ2-5; d_gene: NA; CDR3nt: TGTGCCAGTAGTAACGGGGAGACCCAGTACTTC; CDR3aa: CASSNGETQYF
abundance: NA; v_gene: TRBV6-5; j_gene: TRBJ1-2; d_gene: NA; CDR3nt: TGTGCCAGCAGACGGGACAACTTCTATGGCTACACCTTC; CDR3aa: CASRRDNFYGYTF
abundance: NA; v_gene: TRBV11-2; j_gene: TRBJ1-6; d_gene: TRBD1; CDR3nt: TGTGCCAGCAGCTTAGATCTAAAGAGCGGACAGGGGGCGAATTCACCCCTCCACTTT; CDR3aa: CASSLDLKSGQGANSPLHF
abundance: NA; v_gene: TRBV7-9; j_gene: TRBJ1-2; d_gene: NA; CDR3nt: TGTGCCAGCAGCCCCGAGATACTCTATGGCTACACCTTC; CDR3aa: CASSPEILYGYTF
abundance: many; v_gene: TRBV18; j_gene: TRBJ1-1; d_gene: NA; CDR3nt: TGTGCCAGCTCACCAGGGAGTAGGCAATCGGCTTTCTTT; CDR3aa: CASSPGSRQSAFF
abundance: few; v_gene: TRBV9; j_gene: TRBJ1-1; d_gene: NA; CDR3nt: TGTGCCAGCAGCGTAGAAGCGGGGGCTGAAGCTTTCTTT; CDR3aa: CASSVEAGAEAFF
abundance: NA; v_gene: TRBV4-2; j_gene: TRBJ2-3; d_gene: NA; CDR3nt: TGTGCCAGCAGCATCGGGAGGGGGCAGAGCACAGATACGCAGTATTTT; CDR3aa: CASSIGRGQSTDTQYF
abundance: NA; v_gene: TRBV5-4; j_gene: TRBJ2-5; d_gene: TRBD2; CDR3nt: TGTGCCACCTCCAGCGGGAGCGTGAGAGAGACCCAGTACTTC; CDR3aa: CATSSGSVRETQYF
abundance: medium-sized; v_gene: TRBV30; j_gene: TRBJ2-3; d_gene: TRBD1; CDR3nt: TGTGCCTGGGCACGGGGCTTGTGGACAGGGAGCACAGATACGCAGTATTTT; CDR3aa: CAWARGLWTGSTDTQYF